The entry below describes one TCR beta chain. Sequenced by immunoSEQ multiplex PCR; TCRdb stores in-frame clones only, minus some. The data hold under 200,000 clones, with around 90% observed a single time. This record belongs to a study of blood T cell repertoires in COVID-19. CDR3 length: 15 residues. Losses at the gene ends were 5 bases for V and 4 bases for J; bases not matched to a gene: 6. Germline CDR1 MNHEY, CDR2 SVGEGT. Sequences were obtained from peripheral blood. The source is a man between 50 and 59 years old with acute or convalescent COVID-19. The chain has TRBV6-2 or TRBV6-3 and TRBJ2-1; TRBD2 matches at 9 bases. The CDR3, as DNA: TGTGCCAGCAGTATTGAAGCGGGGGGATACAATGAGCAGTTCTTC. This encodes CASSIEAGGYNEQFF.